This is a list of T cell receptor beta chains from one sample in a study of liver allograft versus peripheral blood T cells. One entry per CDR3 protein results from TCRdb running MiXCR on the reads. Of some 10,000 distinct CDR3 sequences in the sample, about 18% were seen once. These receptors all stem from a human patient who had a liver transplant. Some of the T cells may derive from the graft donor. CDR3s include the opening cysteine and the closing phenylalanine or tryptophan. The order of the fields is D gene, clone size, V gene, J gene, CDR3 protein, CDR3 DNA. A D gene is named only where the DNA matches it firmly. Clone size, where shown, is once, few, many, or a class for clones that have expanded.

>-|few|TRBV6-5|TRBJ1-5
CASRAQGYSNQPQHF
TGTGCCAGCAGAGCACAGGGCTATAGCAATCAGCCCCAGCATTTT
>-|medium-sized|TRBV6-5|TRBJ1-2
CASSDPSGAIANYGYTF
TGTGCCAGCAGTGATCCATCAGGAGCGATAGCTAACTATGGCTACACCTTC
>-|medium-sized|TRBV6-6|TRBJ2-7
CASSYQPESSYEQYF
TGTGCCAGCAGTTACCAACCCGAGAGCTCCTACGAGCAGTACTTC
>-|-|TRBV11-1|TRBJ2-1
CASSLRQGSHNEQFF
TGTGCCAGCAGCTTAAGGCAGGGGTCCCACAATGAGCAGTTCTTC
>TRBD2|-|TRBV5-6|TRBJ2-5
CASSLVGTRGETQYF
TGTGCCAGCAGCTTGGTCGGGACTAGAGGCGAGACCCAGTACTTC
>-|-|TRBV12-3/TRBV12-4|TRBJ2-1
CASSFGRLLSPSYNEQFF
TGTGCCAGCAGTTTCGGTCGGTTGTTGTCCCCATCCTACAATGAGCAGTTCTTC
>-|medium-sized|TRBV18|TRBJ1-1
CASSPEQGGLSEAFF
TGTGCCAGCTCACCAGAACAGGGCGGTTTGTCTGAAGCTTTCTTT
>-|few|TRBV3-1|TRBJ2-2
CASSQGSRSTGELFF
TGTGCCAGCAGCCAAGGATCTCGTAGCACCGGGGAGCTGTTTTTT
>TRBD1|medium-sized|TRBV7-9|TRBJ1-6
CASSPSLTGGDSPLHF
TGTGCCAGCAGCCCTAGTTTGACAGGGGGCGATTCACCCCTCCACTTT
>-|-|TRBV5-6|TRBJ2-5
CASSLGTGAIRGTQYF
TGTGCCAGCAGCTTGGGCACCGGGGCTATTAGGGGGACCCAGTACTTC
>-|few|TRBV6-1|TRBJ2-7
CASSGLSHEQYF
TGTGCCAGCAGTGGTTTAAGCCACGAGCAGTACTTC
>TRBD2|few|TRBV20-1|TRBJ2-5
CSAREGTSGETQYF
TGCAGTGCTAGAGAGGGGACTAGCGGAGAGACCCAGTACTTC
>TRBD1|medium-sized|TRBV18|TRBJ2-7
CASSRAGGDEQYF
TGTGCCAGCTCACGGGCAGGGGGTGACGAGCAGTACTTC
>-|medium-sized|TRBV18|TRBJ1-1
CASSPVTGQVNTEAFF
TGTGCCAGCTCACCAGTCACAGGGCAAGTGAACACTGAAGCTTTCTTT
>-|-|TRBV19|TRBJ1-4
CASSLGAGEKLFF
TGTGCCAGTAGTCTGGGGGCAGGAGAAAAACTGTTTTTT
>-|-|TRBV30|TRBJ2-2
CACPDSSNTGELFF
TGTGCCTGTCCGGACAGTTCGAACACCGGGGAGCTGTTTTTT
>TRBD2|medium-sized|TRBV6-1|TRBJ2-7
CATSREGYEQYF
TGTGCCACCTCCAGGGAGGGCTACGAGCAGTACTTC
>-|-|TRBV20-1|TRBJ1-5
CSASGSSNQPQHF
TGCAGTGCTAGTGGCAGTAGCAATCAGCCCCAGCATTTT
>TRBD2|few|TRBV18|TRBJ2-1
CASSTGTGTSGRNNEQFF
TGTGCCAGCTCAACGGGGACCGGGACTAGCGGGAGAAACAATGAGCAGTTCTTC
>TRBD2|-|TRBV28|TRBJ2-7
CASSLANGRGEQYF
TGTGCCAGCAGTTTGGCTAACGGGAGGGGCGAGCAGTACTTC
>-|medium-sized|TRBV18|TRBJ2-5
CASSPEQETQYF
TGTGCCAGCTCACCCGAGCAAGAGACCCAGTACTTC
>-|-|TRBV12-3/TRBV12-4|TRBJ1-5
CASGPLGGSNQPQHF
TGTGCTAGTGGCCCCCTGGGGGGAAGCAATCAGCCCCAGCATTTT
>TRBD1|-|TRBV7-9|TRBJ1-2
CASSFGQGGYGYTF
TGTGCCAGCAGCTTCGGACAGGGCGGCTATGGCTACACCTTC
>-|-|TRBV6-1|TRBJ1-5
CASSEFQSNQPQHF
TGTGCCAGCAGTGAATTTCAATCAAATCAGCCCCAGCATTTT
>-|medium-sized|TRBV19|TRBJ2-7
CASSIQGGSYEQYF
TGTGCCAGTAGTATACAAGGGGGGTCCTACGAGCAGTACTTC
>TRBD1|medium-sized|TRBV27|TRBJ2-1
CASSRQSGTGNEQFF
TGTGCCAGCAGTCGCCAGTCCGGGACAGGGAATGAGCAGTTCTTC
>-|medium-sized|TRBV29-1|TRBJ2-2
CSVDGRNTGELFF
TGCAGCGTTGACGGTAGGAACACCGGGGAGCTGTTTTTT
>-|few|TRBV11-2|TRBJ1-1
CASSRLSRDTEAFF
TGTGCCAGCAGCCGTCTTTCGCGGGACACTGAAGCTTTCTTT
>-|-|TRBV10-1|TRBJ2-1
CASSAFRTGNEQFF
TGCGCCAGCAGTGCCTTCAGAACGGGGAATGAGCAGTTCTTC
>-|medium-sized|TRBV9|TRBJ1-2
CASSVTGQSNYGYTF
TGTGCCAGCAGCGTAACTGGACAGTCTAACTATGGCTACACCTTC
>TRBD1|-|TRBV6-2/TRBV6-3|TRBJ2-2
CASKDREGGTGELFF
TGTGCTAGCAAAGACAGGGAAGGTGGTACCGGGGAGCTGTTTTTT
>TRBD1|medium-sized|TRBV19|TRBJ2-1
CASSGTGHQGEQFF
TGTGCCAGTAGTGGGACAGGTCATCAAGGGGAGCAGTTCTTC
>-|medium-sized|TRBV15|TRBJ1-2
CATSRDPGARRSGYTF
TGTGCCACCAGCAGAGATCCGGGCGCCCGGAGGTCGGGCTACACCTTC
>TRBD2|-|TRBV20-1|TRBJ2-5
CSAPQVAGGETQYF
TGCAGTGCTCCCCAAGTAGCGGGGGGGGAGACCCAGTACTTC
>TRBD2|medium-sized|TRBV24-1|TRBJ2-3
CATRGHAGRGADTQYF
TGTGCCACCAGGGGACATGCAGGGCGGGGGGCAGATACGCAGTATTTT
>-|many|TRBV10-3|TRBJ2-7
CAIGGGVYEQYF
TGTGCCATCGGAGGGGGAGTCTACGAGCAGTACTTC
>-|many|TRBV6-5|TRBJ2-6
CASSYSIAGVGANVLTF
TGTGCCAGCAGTTACTCGATAGCAGGGGTCGGGGCCAACGTCCTGACTTTC
>TRBD1|-|TRBV30|TRBJ1-4
CAWSLGGREKLFF
TGTGCCTGGAGTTTAGGGGGCCGCGAAAAACTGTTTTTT
>TRBD1|-|TRBV19|TRBJ2-7
CATSRQGTDEQYF
TGTGCCACCTCAAGACAGGGGACGGACGAGCAGTACTTC
>-|medium-sized|TRBV18|TRBJ2-2
CASSPGEGSGELFF
TGTGCCAGCTCACCAGGAGAAGGGTCCGGGGAGCTGTTTTTT
>-|-|TRBV5-6|TRBJ2-3
CASSLGVITDTQYF
TGTGCCAGCAGCTTGGGGGTAATCACAGATACGCAGTATTTT
>TRBD2|many|TRBV27|TRBJ2-1
CASSVKTSLDEQFF
TGTGCCAGCAGTGTAAAGACTAGCTTGGATGAGCAGTTCTTC
>-|few|TRBV7-9|TRBJ2-6
CASSPYMGVPGPRSSGANVLTF
TGTGCCAGCAGCCCCTACATGGGGGTACCGGGACCGAGAAGCTCTGGGGCCAACGTCCTGACTTTC
>-|few|TRBV6-5|TRBJ1-4
CASSYSGGYNEKLFF
TGTGCCAGCAGTTACTCGGGAGGGTATAATGAAAAACTGTTTTTT
>-|few|TRBV5-6|TRBJ1-4
CASSSFEKLFF
TGTGCCAGCAGCTCGTTTGAAAAACTGTTTTTT